The clone carrying this T cell receptor (beta chain) has a handful of counts. Original methodology: Amplification from reference gene primers served as the basis for estimated nucleated cell counts. This table comes from immunoSEQ multiplex PCR, and its TCRdb copy is limited to in-frame clones, with some not included. Clonal size and the V and J genes are those of that table, whereas D and trimming came from the DNA. The sample has under 200,000 clones; around four fifths are singletons. The data belong to a study of blood T cell repertoires in COVID-19. Study-wide context: T cells, B-cell-depleted T cells, or PBMCs supplied cDNA or gDNA.

The sample consisted of peripheral blood. The receptor comes from a woman aged 70-85 years with COVID-19, enrolled during active disease.

The CDR3 is CASSLGGEAWYEQYF. The CDR3 DNA is TGTGCCAGCAGCTTAGGAGGAGAGGCGTGGTACGAGCAGTACTTC. The genes are TRBV7-9 and TRBJ2-7; the D is unclear. V shed 1 base and J shed 4 bases, with 14 bases lying between them. The germline V gene has CDR1 SEHNR and CDR2 FQNEAQ (reference sequence). The CDR3 is made up of 15 amino acids.